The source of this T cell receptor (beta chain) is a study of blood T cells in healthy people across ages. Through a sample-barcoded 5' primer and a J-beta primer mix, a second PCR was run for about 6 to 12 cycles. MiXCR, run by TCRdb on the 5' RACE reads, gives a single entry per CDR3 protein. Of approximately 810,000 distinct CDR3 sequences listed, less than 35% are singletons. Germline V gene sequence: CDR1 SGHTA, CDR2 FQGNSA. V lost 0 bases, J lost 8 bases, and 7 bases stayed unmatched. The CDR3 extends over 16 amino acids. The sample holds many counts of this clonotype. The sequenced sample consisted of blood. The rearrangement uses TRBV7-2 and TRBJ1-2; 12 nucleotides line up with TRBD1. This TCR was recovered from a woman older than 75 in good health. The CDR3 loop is CASSLAGTGGAGGYTF. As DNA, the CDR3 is TGTGCCAGCAGCTTAGCCGGGACAGGGGGCGCGGGCGGCTACACCTTC.